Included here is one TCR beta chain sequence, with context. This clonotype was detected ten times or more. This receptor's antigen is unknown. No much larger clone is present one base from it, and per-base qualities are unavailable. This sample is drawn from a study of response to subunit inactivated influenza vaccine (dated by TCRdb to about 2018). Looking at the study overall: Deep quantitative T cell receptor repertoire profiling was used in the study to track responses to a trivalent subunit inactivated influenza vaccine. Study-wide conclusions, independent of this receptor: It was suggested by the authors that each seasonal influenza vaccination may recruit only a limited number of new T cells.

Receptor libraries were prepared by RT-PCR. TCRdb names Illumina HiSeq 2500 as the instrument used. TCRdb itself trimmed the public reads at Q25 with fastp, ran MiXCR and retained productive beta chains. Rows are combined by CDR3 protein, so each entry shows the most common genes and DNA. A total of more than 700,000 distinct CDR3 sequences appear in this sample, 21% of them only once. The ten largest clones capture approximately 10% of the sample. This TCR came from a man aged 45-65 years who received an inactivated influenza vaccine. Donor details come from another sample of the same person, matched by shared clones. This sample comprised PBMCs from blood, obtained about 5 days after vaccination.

CDR3 protein: CASSRRQEGDNEQFF. At the DNA level, the sequence is TGTGCCAGCAGCCGCAGACAGGAAGGGGACAATGAGCAGTTCTTC. The chain is encoded by TRBV7-9 joined to TRBJ2-1; TRBD1 might be the D gene, on 6 matching bases. The CDR1 and CDR2 encoded by the germline V gene (reference sequence) are SEHNR and FQNEAQ. Trimming at the junction amounts to 5 bases on V and 5 bases on J, and the germline ends lie 16 bases apart. From its cysteine to its phenylalanine, the CDR3 spans 15 amino acids. Only the CDR3 portion is preserved as DNA: 45 bases, with reading frame beginning at the first base.